This T cell receptor beta chain derives from a study of shared clonotypes between healthy human individuals. Note on this clone: What it recognizes is unknown.

Points from the study as a whole: Relative to their counterparts shared across all four donors, non-shared clonotypes exhibited diminished generation probabilities.

Deep was the level used in running the assay. TCRdb keeps only in-frame clones here, not all; method: immunoSEQ multiplex PCR. The repertoire holds 2 million or so clones, with about 95% as singletons. Per germline, CDR1 KGHSH and CDR2 LQKENI. Trimming removed 3 bases from V and 6 bases from J, with 17 bases in between. This CDR3 comprises 15 residues. A split of CD4+ cells into CD45RA+ naive and CD45RA-negative memory subsets was performed. This TCR came from a man aged 18 to 29 in good health. The sequenced sample was naive CD4+ T cells sorted from blood. Described subset: CD45RA+ positively selected. The chain joins TRBV18 to TRBJ1-1; no clear D gene. CDR3 sequence (DNA): TGTGCCAGCTCACCCCCCGCCGAGGCGTTCGCTGAAGCTTTCTTT. Protein sequence: CASSPPAEAFAEAFF.